Here is one TCR beta chain with its context. The antigen is not known. The record originates from a study of shared clonotypes between healthy human individuals. Trimming cost V 6 bases and J 4 bases, with 16 bases left between them. The germline V gene encodes CDR1 SGHTS and CDR2 YDEGEE. CDR3 length equals 14 residues. Whole-study findings and limits: Naive CD4 clonotypes overlapped across a handful of donors at roughly 5.1%.

Assay used: immunoSEQ multiplex PCR; TCRdb lists only in-frame clones, some missing. The sample lists some 2,500,000 clones, over 85% occurring once. This rearrangement joins TRBV5-8 to TRBJ1-1, with D unresolved. This clonotype was sampled from a man between 18 and 35 years old in good health. Some clones in this sample may be carry-over from other donors' samples. The sequenced sample was naive CD4+ T cells from PBMCs. Stated subset: CD45RA+ positively selected. DNA for the CDR3: TGTGCCAGCACCCCCGGCAGCGGTCGCACTGAAGCTTTCTTT. It yields the protein CASTPGSGRTEAFF.